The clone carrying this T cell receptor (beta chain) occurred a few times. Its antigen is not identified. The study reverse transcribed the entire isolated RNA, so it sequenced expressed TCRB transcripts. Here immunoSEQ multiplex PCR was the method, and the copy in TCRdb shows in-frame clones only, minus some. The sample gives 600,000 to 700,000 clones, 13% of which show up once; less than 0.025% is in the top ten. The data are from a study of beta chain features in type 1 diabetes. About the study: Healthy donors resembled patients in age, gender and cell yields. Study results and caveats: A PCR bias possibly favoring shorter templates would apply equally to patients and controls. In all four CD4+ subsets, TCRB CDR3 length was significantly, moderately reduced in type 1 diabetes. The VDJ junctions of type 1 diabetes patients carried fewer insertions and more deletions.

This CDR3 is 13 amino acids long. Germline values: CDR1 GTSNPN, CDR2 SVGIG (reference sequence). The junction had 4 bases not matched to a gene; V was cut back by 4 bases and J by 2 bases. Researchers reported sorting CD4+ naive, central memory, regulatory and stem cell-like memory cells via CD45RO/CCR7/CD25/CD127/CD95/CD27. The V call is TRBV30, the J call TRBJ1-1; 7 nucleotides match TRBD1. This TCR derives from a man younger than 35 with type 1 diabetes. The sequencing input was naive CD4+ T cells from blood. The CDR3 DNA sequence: TGTGCCTGGAAAAGACAGGGCAACACTGAAGCTTTCTTT. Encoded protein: CAWKRQGNTEAFF.